This entry is about one TCR beta chain. CDR1 and CDR2 (germline): SGHTA, FQGTGA. This CDR3 is 14 amino acids long. V gave up 2 bases and J gave up 7 bases; unmatched junction bases: 2. These data come from a study of blood T cell repertoires in COVID-19. Study as a whole: Italy, Spain and the United States were the sources of the convalescent and acute COVID-19 samples. In each case, the material was cDNA or gDNA derived from T cells, B-cell-depleted T cells, or PBMCs.

In the study's own analysis: Using reference gene primer amplification, nucleated cell counts were estimated. Libraries were prepared by immunoSEQ multiplex PCR; TCRdb keeps only in-frame clonotypes and omits some of them. That table gives V, J and clone size, and the DNA gave D and trimming. The table lists 160,000 or so clones, about 83% of them singletons. This chain connects TRBV7-3 to TRBJ2-1; TRBD1 agrees at 10 bases. Sequenced input: peripheral blood. This clonotype originated in a man aged 65 to 79 who had recovered from COVID-19. In DNA form, the CDR3 reads TGTGCCAGCAGCTTAGGGACAGGGGAGAATGAGCAGTTCTTC. Translating it yields CASSLGTGENEQFF. Drawing the rest from reference TRBV7-3 and TRBJ2-1, the complete variable domain is GAGVSQTPSNKVTEKGKYVELRCDPISGHTALYWYRQSLGQGPEFLIYFQGTGAADDSGLPNDRFFAVRPEGSVSTLKIQRTERGDSAVYLCASSLGTGENEQFFGPGTRLTVL.